What follows are 4 T cell receptor beta chains derived from one specimen sequenced in a study of post-analysis software for immune sequencing data (dated by TCRdb to about 2015). General findings and caveats noted by the study authors: Patients showed significantly higher frequencies than controls for roughly five TRBV segments, among them TRBV5-6, TRBV5-1 and TRBV20-1.

The antigens of these receptors remain unknown. The receptor library was made with PCR. Sequenced on an Illumina HiSeq 2500. To reduce PCR and sequencing biases, unique molecular identifiers were incorporated into the TCR beta cDNA libraries. TCRdb cleaned the public reads at Q25 with fastp, built clones with MiXCR and kept in-frame beta chains. Each entry merges the rows of one CDR3 protein and shows their most common DNA and genes. For this sample the table gives about 820,000 distinct CDR3 sequences, of which roughly half were detected only once. Clones ranked in the top ten supply 4% to 5.5% of the sample. The sample comprised blood. The receptors were gathered from a girl aged 5-17 years with multiple sclerosis.

With regard to this clonotype: A junction boundary mismatches the germline segment, possibly from a read error. The V call is TRBV5-1, the J call TRBJ2-1; D gene ambiguous. The CDR3 extends over 16 amino acids. Germline V gives CDR1 SGHRS, CDR2 YFSETQ. The CDR3 loop reads CVSSLNGAVPNNEQFF. CDR3 DNA sequence: TGCGTCAGCAGCTTGAACGGAGCTGTTCCGAACAATGAGCAGTTCTTC.

This rearrangement joins TRBV7-6 to TRBJ2-5, with D possibly being TRBD1 or TRBD2 (7 bases each). The CDR3 extends over 19 amino acids. Trimming stripped 0 bases from V and 4 bases from J, with 24 bases between. From germline, CDR1 is SGHVS and CDR2 FNYEAQ. In DNA form, the CDR3 reads TGTGCCAGCAGCTTAGCCCCGTTGGCGTTGACCAGGGGGGGAGAGACCCAGTACTTC. Residues: CASSLAPLALTRGGETQYF.

This chain connects TRBV20-1 to TRBJ2-7; D unresolved. Germline-derived CDR1 and CDR2 are DFQATT and SNEGSKA (reference sequence). The CDR3 spans 14 residues. Between the trimmed V and J ends, which lost 3 bases and 4 bases, there was a span of 16 bases. DNA for the CDR3: TGCAGTGCTAGCCCGACCTTGACCAGTTACGAGCAGTACTTC. Amino acid sequence: CSASPTLTSYEQYF.

CDR3 nucleotide sequence: TGCAGTGCCGAAGTTAGGTCCTCCTACGAGCAGTACTTC. Its protein product is CSAEVRSSYEQYF. This chain links TRBV20-1 with TRBJ2-7; D ambiguous. The V gene's germline CDR1 is DFQATT and CDR2 SNEGSKA (reference sequence). Trimming shortened V by 6 bases and J by 0 bases, and 12 bases separated the two germline ends. The CDR3 has 13 amino acids.